Following are 2 T cell receptor beta chains from one sample sequenced in a study of T cell responses to AZD1222 COVID-19 vaccine. The assay was immunoSEQ multiplex PCR, and TCRdb's table has in-frame clones only and misses some. The table records about 140,000 clones, 88% of them present only once. The material sequenced was peripheral blood, taken 28 days after the second AZD1222 dose. These receptors all come from an adult who received the AZD1222 COVID-19 vaccine.

This clone appeared many times. The chain recombines TRBV30 with TRBJ1-6, with 7 bases fitting TRBD1. The CDR3 length is 15 residues. Looked up from germline, CDR1 is GTSNPN and CDR2 is SVGIG (reference sequence). The trim removed 4 bases at V and 7 bases at J, leaving 10 bases unmatched. CDR3 region: CAWKRADRTNSPLHF. In nucleotides, the CDR3 is TGTGCCTGGAAGCGGGCGGACAGGACCAATTCACCCCTCCACTTT.

The chain links TRBV27 to TRBJ1-2; 7 bases are shared with TRBD1. After removal of 2 bases from V and 5 bases from J, the junction contained 5 bases not matched to a gene. CDR1 and CDR2 from the germline V gene are MNHEY and SMNVEV (reference sequence). The CDR3 has 14 residues. The CDR3 bases are TGTGCCAGCAGTTTAACAGGGGCCTCTTATGGCTACACCTTC. This translates into CASSLTGASYGYTF.